The 11 T cell receptor beta chains below all came from one sample that was sequenced in a study of CD8 T cells in ankylosing spondylitis. Study-wide findings and caveats: A TCR beta motif of under 10 highly homologous variants seemed to mark ankylosing spondylitis blood.

Their antigen targets remain unknown. TCRdb called the 5' RACE reads again in MiXCR, with one record for every CDR3 protein. The profile shows hundreds of thousands of distinct CDR3 sequences, approximately 20% of them singletons. The sample consisted of blood, either unsorted or a sorted T cell fraction (not recorded which). The receptors come from a male donor with ankylosing spondylitis.

This sequence joins TRBV27 and TRBJ2-7; unclear D gene. V dropped 6 bases and J dropped 6 bases, with 21 bases sitting between them. Germline assignment: CDR1 MNHEY and CDR2 SMNVEV (reference sequence). The CDR3 length is 15 residues. CDR3 in amino acids: CASSLLEANPPEQYF. The CDR3 DNA is TGTGCCAGCAGCCTCCTTGAGGCTAACCCTCCCGAGCAGTACTTC.

This clonotype has just a few counts. This chain joins TRBV15 and TRBJ1-5, with D possibly matching TRBD1 (5 bases). V was pared by 6 bases and J by 7 bases, with 10 bases between. There are 12 residues in the CDR3. Germline lookup yields CDR1 LNHNV and CDR2 YYDKDF (reference sequence). The CDR3 is CATRQGSQPQHF. CDR3 bases: TGTGCCACCAGGCAGGGCTCACAGCCCCAGCATTTT. The whole variable domain, filled in from reference TRBV15 and TRBJ1-5, reads DAMVIQNPRYQVTQFGKPVTLSCSQTLNHNVMYWYQQKSSQAPKLLFHYYDKDFNNEADTPDNFQSRRPNTSFCFLDIRSPGLGDTAMYLCATRQGSQPQHFGDGTRLSIL.

The chain employs TRBV10-2 and TRBJ1-5; 7 positions match TRBD1. The CDR3 sequence is 15 residues long. Germline loops: CDR1 WSHSY, CDR2 SAAADI. The V and J ends lost 7 bases and 4 bases, in that order; junction bases with no gene match: 10. CDR3 protein: CASTTGESGNQPQHF. The CDR3 DNA is TGCGCCAGCACTACAGGGGAAAGTGGGAATCAGCCCCAGCATTTT.

The chain uses TRBV12-3 or TRBV12-4 and TRBJ1-2; no reliable D call. The V and J ends lost 7 bases and 8 bases respectively, with 20 bases between them. The CDR3 has 14 residues. CDR3 sequence reads: CASNQDGSLRGYTF. CDR3 nucleotide sequence: TGTGCCAGCAACCAGGACGGGTCCTTGAGGGGCTACACCTTC.

This clonotype is a singleton in its sample. The rearrangement links TRBV12-3 or TRBV12-4 to TRBJ2-7, with D possibly TRBD1 on 6 matching bases. V lost 5 bases, J lost 5 bases, and 13 bases lay in between. The CDR3 is 13 residues long. In DNA form, the CDR3 reads TGTGCCAGCAGTGTAGGGGGAAACCACGAGCAGTACTTC. This gives the protein CASSVGGNHEQYF.

This clonotype occurred many times. The chain employs TRBV12-3 or TRBV12-4 and TRBJ2-1; the D is unclear. V lost 10 bases, J lost 2 bases, and 3 bases lay in between. The CDR3 is made up of 10 amino acids. The DNA for the CDR3 is TGTGCCACCCCCTACAATGAGCAGTTCTTC. Translating it yields CATPYNEQFF.

This chain links TRBV9 with TRBJ1-2, with 10 bases fitting TRBD1. Trimming took 4 bases from V and 8 from J; bases not matched to a gene: 8. There are 14 residues in the CDR3. Germline CDR1 SGDLS, CDR2 YYNGEE. The CDR3 loop reads CASSTTGGPGGYTF. CDR3 in DNA: TGTGCCAGCAGCACGACAGGGGGCCCGGGGGGCTACACCTTC.

This clonotype was detected a few times. This chain connects TRBV3-1 to TRBJ1-6; D may be TRBD1 (5 bases). There are 14 residues in the CDR3. The ends were cut back, 2 bases at V and 10 bases at J, with 12 bases in the middle. Germline V gene data show CDR1 as LGHDT and CDR2 as YNNKEL (reference sequence). Here the CDR3 reads CASSQFQGGSPLHF. CDR3 DNA: TGTGCCAGCAGCCAATTCCAGGGAGGGTCACCCCTCCACTTT.

The J gene is TRBJ1-4, the V gene TRBV21-1; TRBD1 is the table's D call, not checked against the DNA. TRBV21-1 is recorded as a pseudogene. CDR3 size: 16 residues. The CDR3 loop reads CASSTYPDRSREKLFF. CDR3 DNA: TGTGCCAGCAGCACCTACCCGGACAGGTCGAGGGAAAAACTGTTTTTT.

The V call is TRBV20-1, the J call TRBJ2-7, with a possible D match to TRBD2 (5 bases). With 3 bases removed from V and 3 bases from J, the gap between germline ends came to 12 bases. The CDR3 runs to 13 residues. Germline V gene data show CDR1 as DFQATT and CDR2 as SNEGSKA (reference sequence). The CDR3 loop reads CSARERLLYEQYF. The DNA of the CDR3 is TGCAGTGCTAGGGAGCGGCTACTCTACGAGCAGTACTTC.

This clonotype was counted at least ten times. The chain employs TRBV3-1 and TRBJ1-2, with D possibly being TRBD1 (5 bases). The ends were cut back, 3 bases at V and 4 bases at J, with 15 bases in the middle. The germline V gene has CDR1 LGHDT and CDR2 YNNKEL (reference sequence). CDR3 length equals 15 residues. For the CDR3, the DNA is TGTGCCAGCAGCCACGGGACTAACCCCCTCTATGGCTACACCTTC. Encoded protein: CASSHGTNPLYGYTF. The full variable domain, with the rest looked up from reference TRBV3-1 and TRBJ1-2, is DTAVSQTPKYLVTQMGNDKSIKCEQNLGHDTMYWYKQDSKKFLKIMFSYNNKELIINETVPNRFSPKSPDKAHLNLHINSLELGDSAVYFCASSHGTNPLYGYTFGSGTRLTVV.